This TCR beta chain was recorded in a study of human T cells and chemical hapten exposure (dated by TCRdb to the early 2020s). About the study as a whole: For sensitization, 2% DPC in acetone was applied to a roughly 2 cm by roughly 2 cm area of upper inner arm skin. Throughout the roughly 23-week study period, patients were also given weekly therapeutic DPC doses on the scalp. Around 29 alopecia patients provided blood for TCR sequencing at one to four time points (pre-sensitization, 2, 6 and 24 weeks). The study tracked peripheral blood TCR repertoire changes in vivo during primary and secondary sensitization to the hapten diphenylcyclopropenone (DPC) in alopecia patients. Blood samples were taken from patients before sensitization (week 0) and then at 2, 6 and about 24 weeks after DPC sensitization. The libraries were sequenced as a pool, and the TCR yield per sample differed mostly because of small variations in library volumes within the pool. Alopecia areata with under or over 50% scalp involvement, alopecia totalis and alopecia universalis were represented in the patient cohort, which was mostly female. Patch testing was done on the upper back using Finn chambers containing 0.01% DPC, and results were scored after 6 days according to International Contact Dermatitis Research Group standards. General study outcomes and caveats: Expanded TCRs formed significantly more large CDR3 similarity clusters than pre-sensitization or healthy control sets, consistent with antigen-driven responses. Repeated subsampling changed both the strength of the expansion versus patch-test correlation and the threshold at which the correlation became significant. Because every patient had alopecia, a presumed autoimmune disease, the patients' immune response might differ from that of healthy individuals. Patch test score was positively correlated with the number of PT1 expanded TCRs, with significance at thresholds 8, 16 and 32 but not at 4. No change with DPC sensitization was found in the number of TCRs above 1 in 1000 frequency, and no evidence of global repertoire structure alterations was found.

The library was made by RACE. Instrument used: NextSeq 500. During library preparation, unique molecular identifiers were attached to individual cDNA molecules so that TCRs could be counted in a quantitative, reproducible way. Each blood RNA sample was used to sequence both TCR alpha and TCR beta chains. Under the source paper's analysis protocol: A median of around 96,000 TCRs per sample was observed, with a range of about 20,000 to 750,000. V, J and CDR3 annotation of the TCR reads was performed with the Decombinator software suite. For the PS versus PT1 abundance plots, all samples were subsampled to the same number of TCRs (28,000). TCRs were defined as expanded if absent before sensitization and observed at least eight times at the 2-week time point. TCRdb cleaned the public reads at Q25 with fastp, built clones with MiXCR and kept in-frame beta chains. Merged by CDR3 protein, the rows form single entries marked with the most common genes and DNA. These V and J calls derive from TCRdb rather than the authors' analysis. Across this sample there are about 190,000 distinct CDR3 sequences, with approximately 26% seen only once. The top ten constitute 2.5% of the sample.

This clonotype was observed a few times. Which antigen it targets is not known. No qualities accompany the bases; no much larger clone lies one base away. The CDR3 starts with the cysteine, ends with the phenylalanine, and has 14 residues. The sequence is cut down to CDR3 DNA, 42 bases in frame from base 1. According to the germline V gene (reference sequence), CDR1 reads GTSNPN and CDR2 reads SVGIG. Trimming costs V 3 bases and J 1 base, and their ends lie 12 bases apart. Sample time point, as interpreted from the label and publication: patch test 3, about 24 weeks after DPC sensitization. Per the publication, the treatment or condition label means: therapeutic diphenylcyclopropenone sensitization with weekly scalp DPC. At every patch-test visit, the blood draw took place before the patch test was put on. Patients were eligible if aged 18 to 70, diagnosed with alopecia and judged suitable for DPC therapy, and pregnant patients were excluded. Unfractionated whole blood was collected in Tempus Blood RNA tubes, and total RNA was extracted from that blood.

The source was whole blood, collected in connection with sensitization to the hapten diphenylcyclopropenone (DPC). This sequence originates from a woman between 35 and 50 years old with alopecia areata. Some clones in this sample may be carry-over from other donors' samples. The rearrangement joined TRBV30 to TRBJ1-2; possibly the D gene is TRBD1, per 5 matching bases. The CDR3 is CAWSPGPINYGYTF. The DNA sequence is TGTGCCTGGAGCCCGGGGCCCATTAACTATGGCTACACCTTC.